The clone carrying this T cell receptor beta chain was seen a few times. Its antigen is undetermined. This sample stems from a study of cytotoxic CD8 clonotypes in ibrutinib-treated CLL. In the study overall: Across the patients, about a dozen were relapsed/refractory, around 16 treatment-naive and 17 to 18 IGHV unmutated. Treatment had run for a median about 12 months, range 6 to 36, when response samples were taken.

General study points: Clonality (at baseline) was higher than in age-matched healthy donors and tracked circulating CD8+ T-cell counts. Clonality showed a rise at ibrutinib response that reversed toward baseline at progression.

Method: immunoSEQ multiplex PCR; TCRdb's copy keeps in-frame clones and lacks some. The data show around 310,000 clones, about 77% seen once. Germline lookup yields CDR1 SQVTM and CDR2 ANQGSEA. The CDR3 is made up of 12 amino acids. Trimming stripped 4 bases from V and 2 bases from J, with 8 bases between. This specimen consisted of PBMCs, obtained before ibrutinib treatment. This sequence originates from a human donor with chronic lymphocytic leukemia. The chain combines TRBV29-1 with TRBJ1-2; D may be TRBD1 (5 bases). In DNA, the CDR3 is TGCAGCGTTGCGGGGGACAACTATGGCTACACCTTC. Translated: CSVAGDNYGYTF.